A selection of T cell receptor beta chains follows, all from one sample in a study of patients and donors after allogeneic stem cell transplantation. One entry per CDR3 protein results from TCRdb running MiXCR on the RT-PCR reads. This sample has about a million distinct CDR3 sequences, with approximately 19% found just once. Source material: blood, either unsorted or a sorted T cell fraction (not recorded which). These TCRs come from a human donor who was either an allogeneic HSCT recipient or a stem cell or donor lymphocyte infusion donor (not recorded which). It is not recorded whose cells these are; they may come from a transplant donor. CDR3s include the opening cysteine and the closing phenylalanine or tryptophan. A D gene is named only where the DNA matches it firmly. Size is stated for part of the rows, as once, few or many counts, or as a class when the clone is expanded.

clone_size j_call d_call v_call cdr3_aa cdr3_nt
. TRBJ1-5 . TRBV6-1 CASKARSNQPQHF TGTGCCAGCAAGGCCCGTAGCAATCAGCCCCAGCATTTT
. TRBJ1-2 . TRBV5-5 CASSLRWGNYGYTF TGTGCCAGCAGCTTGAGATGGGGGAACTATGGCTACACCTTC
. TRBJ2-7 . TRBV5-6 CASSVDGGSYEQYF TGTGCCAGCAGCGTGGACGGCGGCTCCTACGAGCAGTACTTC
few TRBJ1-4 . TRBV20-1 CSARVDEKLFF TGCAGTGCTAGAGTCGACGAAAAACTGTTTTTT
many TRBJ1-1 TRBD1 TRBV12-3/TRBV12-4 CASSFGTANTEAFF TGTGCCAGCAGTTTCGGGACAGCGAACACTGAAGCTTTCTTT
few TRBJ1-2 TRBD1 TRBV6-5 CASSYSMGQPYGYTF TGTGCCAGCAGTTACTCGATGGGACAGCCCTATGGCTACACCTTC
. TRBJ2-3 . TRBV5-4 CASSPREGFGTDTQYF TGTGCCAGCAGCCCACGTGAAGGTTTCGGTACAGATACGCAGTATTTT
. TRBJ1-2 . TRBV12-3/TRBV12-4 CASSPGQSHYDYTF TGTGCCAGCAGCCCCGGACAGAGTCACTATGACTACACCTTC
few TRBJ2-7 TRBD2 TRBV5-1 CASSLGGGNSYEQYF TGCGCCAGCAGCTTGGGCGGGGGGAACTCCTACGAGCAGTACTTC
. TRBJ2-1 . TRBV7-2 CASSTGTTQFF TGTGCCAGCAGCACAGGGACCACCCAGTTCTTC
. TRBJ2-2 . TRBV4-3 CASSQDIFRAGELFF TGCGCCAGCAGCCAAGACATCTTTCGAGCCGGGGAGCTGTTTTTT
. TRBJ1-3 . TRBV7-9 CASSAPQGNTIYF TGTGCCAGCAGCGCCCCCCAGGGAAACACCATATATTTT
. TRBJ2-1 . TRBV24-1 CATSDSGLEDKRNEQFF TGTGCCACCAGTGATAGCGGGCTCGAAGATAAACGTAATGAGCAGTTCTTC
. TRBJ1-1 . TRBV12-3/TRBV12-4 CASSPPGIEAFF TGTGCCAGCAGCCCTCCGGGGATTGAAGCTTTCTTT
few TRBJ2-3 . TRBV20-1 CSAHRGREIADTQYF TGCAGTGCCCACCGTGGGCGGGAAATCGCAGATACGCAGTATTTT
. TRBJ2-1 . TRBV6-1 CASSDSGTPTHSEQFF TGTGCCAGCAGTGATTCCGGGACACCAACACACAGTGAGCAGTTCTTC
few TRBJ2-1 . TRBV9 CASSPRLEIGDNEQFF TGTGCCAGCAGCCCACGACTAGAGATAGGTGACAATGAGCAGTTCTTC
. TRBJ1-6 TRBD1 TRBV30 CAWTGGTAHLHF TGTGCCTGGACCGGGGGGACAGCTCACCTCCACTTT